This TCR beta chain appears in the sequencing data of a study of HIV-infected patients and healthy controls. Findings and caveats of the study: Eight alpha and eight beta V genes differed significantly in mean usage between HIV-infected patients and controls.

Judged by abundance, this clonotype is medium-sized. Its specificity is unknown. Alpha and beta constant-region primers primed reverse transcription of around 550 ng RNA. Alpha and beta chain libraries were made separately by chain-specific third strand synthesis with multiplexing indices. MiXCR was run by TCRdb on the 5' RACE reads, yielding one entry per CDR3 protein. The data contain approximately 9,400 distinct CDR3 sequences, approximately 8% of them singletons. The length of the CDR3 is 19 residues. Germline CDR1 DFQATT, CDR2 SNEGSKA (reference sequence). V lost 0 bases, J lost 0 bases, and 11 bases stayed unmatched. Whole blood was used without fractionation, so all unsorted peripheral T cells were included.

The chain links TRBV20-1 to TRBJ2-1; 10 bases map to TRBD2. The TCR was taken from an adult in good health. The sequenced material came from blood. The CDR3 bases are TGCAGTGCTAGAGACGGGACTAGCGTTTATGTTAGCTCCTACAATGAGCAGTTCTTC. This codes for CSARDGTSVYVSSYNEQFF.